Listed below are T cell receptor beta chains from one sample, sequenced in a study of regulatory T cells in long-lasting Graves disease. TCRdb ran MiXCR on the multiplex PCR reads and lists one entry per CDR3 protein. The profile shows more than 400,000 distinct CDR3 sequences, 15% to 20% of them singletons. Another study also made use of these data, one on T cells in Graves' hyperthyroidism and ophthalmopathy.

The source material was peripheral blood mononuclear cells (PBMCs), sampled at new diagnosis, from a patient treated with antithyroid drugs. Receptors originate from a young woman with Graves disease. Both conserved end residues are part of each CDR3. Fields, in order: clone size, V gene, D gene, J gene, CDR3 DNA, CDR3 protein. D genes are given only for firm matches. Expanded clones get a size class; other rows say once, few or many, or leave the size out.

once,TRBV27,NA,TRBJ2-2,TGTGCCAGCAGTCACAGGGATATCGGGGAGCTGTTTTTT,CASSHRDIGELFF
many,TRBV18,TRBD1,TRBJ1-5,TGTGCCAGCTCAAGCAGGACAGGACCTAATCAGCCCCAGCATTTT,CASSSRTGPNQPQHF
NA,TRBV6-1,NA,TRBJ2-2,TGTGCCAGCACCCCGGGACTGTCCGTGAACGGGGAGCTGTTTTTT,CASTPGLSVNGELFF
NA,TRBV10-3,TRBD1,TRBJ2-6,TGTGCCAGTATTAATAGTGGGACAGGGGTTACTGGGGCCAACGTCCTGACTTTC,CASINSGTGVTGANVLTF
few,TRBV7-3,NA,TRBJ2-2,TGTGCCAGCAGCTTAGGAGGATGGGCCGGGGAGCTGTTTTTT,CASSLGGWAGELFF
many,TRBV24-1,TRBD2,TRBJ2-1,TGTGCCACCAGTGATTCGGGACTAGCGGGAGGGTCCGCCTACAATGAGCAGTTCTTC,CATSDSGLAGGSAYNEQFF
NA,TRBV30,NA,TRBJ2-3,TGTGCCTGGAGTCAACTTCGTACATCCCTTTTGCGAACGCAGTATTTT,CAWSQLRTSLLRTQYF
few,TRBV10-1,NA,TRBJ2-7,TGCGCCAGCACGGGGCGAAACCCGCCCTACGAGCAGTACTTC,CASTGRNPPYEQYF
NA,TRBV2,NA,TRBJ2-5,TGTGCCAGCAAGCTCGACAGTAGAGAGACCCAGTACTTC,CASKLDSRETQYF
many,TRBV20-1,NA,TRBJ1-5,TGCAGTGCCGAAGTTATAGGATACAGGGCTAAACGGCCCCAGCATTTT,CSAEVIGYRAKRPQHF
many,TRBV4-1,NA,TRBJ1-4,TGCGCCAGCAGCCCCAGCCCAACTAATGAAAAACTGTTTTTT,CASSPSPTNEKLFF
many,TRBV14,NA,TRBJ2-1,TGTGCCAGTCGACGAGGGGGGGCTATTGAGCAGTTCTTC,CASRRGGAIEQFF
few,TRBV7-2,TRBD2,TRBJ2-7,TGTGCCAGCAGCCCGTACGCGGGAGTTCGTCTTCTCGAGCAGTACTTC,CASSPYAGVRLLEQYF
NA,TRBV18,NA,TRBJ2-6,TGTGCCAGCTCACCACAGCTCGAAGAGATACTAGACTCTGGGGCCAACGTCCTGACTTTC,CASSPQLEEILDSGANVLTF
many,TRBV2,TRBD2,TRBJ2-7,TGTGCCAGCACCCTCAAAAGCGGGAGCTCCTACGAGCAGTACTTC,CASTLKSGSSYEQYF
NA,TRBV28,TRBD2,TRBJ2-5,TGTGACAGCAGCCCAGGACTAGCGGGGGCAGAGACCCAGTACTTC,CDSSPGLAGAETQYF
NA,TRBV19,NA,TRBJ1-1,TGTGCCAGTAGTAGGTCTCAAGGAGGCACTGAAGCTTTCTTT,CASSRSQGGTEAFF
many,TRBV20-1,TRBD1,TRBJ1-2,TGCAGGCTTCAAGGAAACAGGGGGGGAGCGGGCTACACCTTC,CRLQGNRGGAGYTF